This passage covers 30 T cell receptor beta chains from one sample sequenced in a study of blood T cells in healthy people across ages. With a J-beta primer mix and a sample-barcoded 5' primer, a second PCR ran about 7 to 12 cycles. TCRdb reanalysed the 5' RACE reads using MiXCR and keeps one entry per CDR3 protein. The sample includes 750,000 to 1,000,000 distinct CDR3 sequences, about 28% of them seen just once. The sample also formed part of further work on T cells of mothers and their children.

Sequencing input: blood. All receptors come from a woman in her thirties or forties in good health.

CDR3 amino acids: CASSTLAGGSDRELFF. CDR3 nucleotides: TGTGCCAGCAGCACGTTAGCGGGGGGTAGCGACAGGGAGCTGTTTTTT. The J gene is TRBJ2-2, the V gene TRBV7-2; 10 nucleotides align to TRBD2. The CDR3 has 16 residues. Trimming took 5 bases from V and 9 from J; bases not matched to a gene: 12. The germline V gene has CDR1 SGHTA and CDR2 FQGNSA.

This clonotype was picked up one time. One end of the junction varies from germline; a read error may be responsible. The chain has TRBV4-1 and TRBJ2-2, with TRBD1 matching over 8 bases. The germline CDR1 and CDR2 sequences are MGHRA and YSYEKL. The CDR3 totals 15 residues. The CDR3 sequence is CASSQEDRDTGEPFF. Written as DNA, the CDR3 is TGCGCCAGCAGCCAAGAGGACAGGGACACCGGGGAGCCGTTTTTT.

The chain combines TRBV7-6 with TRBJ2-7, with D possibly TRBD2 on 6 matching bases. The CDR3 consists of 13 residues. Germline CDR1 SGHVS, CDR2 FNYEAQ. V was pared by 5 bases and J by 6 bases, with 14 bases between. The CDR3 loop reads CASSERPGVEQYF. The CDR3 DNA is TGTGCCAGCAGCGAGAGACCGGGGGTCGAGCAGTACTTC.

This clonotype was detected a few times. CDR3 bases: TGTGCCAGCGGTTCGACAGGGAACACTGAAGCTTTCTTT. This encodes CASGSTGNTEAFF. The chain is built from TRBV5-5 and TRBJ1-1; maybe TRBD1 (6 bases). This CDR3 has 13 residues. The V and J ends lost 7 bases and 1 base respectively, with 11 bases between them. The germline gives CDR1 SGHKS, CDR2 YYEKEE (reference sequence).

V usage is TRBV29-1 and J usage is TRBJ2-1; no firm D call. The better agreement between TRBJ2-7 and the DNA end casts doubt on the J call. Per germline, CDR1 SQVTM and CDR2 ANQGSEA. The CDR3 totals 14 residues. CDR3 sequence reads: CSVDNLTTYNEQYF. In DNA form, the CDR3 reads TGCAGCGTTGATAACCTTACGACTTACAATGAGCAGTACTTC.

Notes on this clonotype: A much bigger clone sits one base away, suggesting this may be a read error. The chain carries TRBV7-2 and TRBJ2-4; 7 bases match TRBD1. V trimming: 0 bases; J trimming: 16 bases; junction bases outside the gene matches: 21. The CDR3 sequence is 17 residues long. Per germline, CDR1 SGHTA and CDR2 FQGNSA. This chain's CDR3 is CASSLAGTALTYYEHYF. CDR3 coding DNA: TGTGCCAGCAGCTTAGCCGGGACAGCCTTAACTTACTACGAGCACTACTTC.

Only a few counts were recorded for this clonotype. V is TRBV4-1 and J is TRBJ1-1, with D unclear. With 4 bases removed from V and 1 base from J, the gap between germline ends came to 13 bases. The germline CDR1 and CDR2 sequences are MGHRA and YSYEKL. The CDR3 is made up of 15 amino acids. The CDR3 is CASSRRAKENTEAFF. The CDR3 DNA sequence: TGCGCCAGCAGCCGAAGAGCCAAAGAGAACACTGAAGCTTTCTTT.

This clonotype came up a few times. The V gene is TRBV11-2, the J gene TRBJ2-3; 7 nucleotides match TRBD1. Looked up from germline, CDR1 is SGHAT and CDR2 is FQNNGV. The CDR3 has 14 residues. Unmatched junction bases numbered 1, after V lost 0 bases and J lost 4 bases. The CDR3 DNA reads TGTGCCAGCAGCTTAGATACAGGGGCAGATACGCAGTATTTT. It translates to CASSLDTGADTQYF.

A few counts support this clonotype. This chain joins TRBV5-1 and TRBJ2-3; D possibly uses TRBD1 or TRBD2 (5 bases each). This CDR3 is built from 15 residues. V was shortened by 0 bases and J by 0 bases, with 8 bases between the two germline ends. Germline V lookup: CDR1 SGHRS, CDR2 YFSETQ. The CDR3: CASSLDGDSTDTQYF. CDR3 nucleotides: TGCGCCAGCAGCTTGGATGGGGACAGCACAGATACGCAGTATTTT.

The J gene is TRBJ1-3, the V gene TRBV20-1, with unresolved D. In germline, CDR1 is DFQATT, CDR2 SNEGSKA (reference sequence). Deletions cut 5 bases from V and 2 bases from J, with 13 bases between. CDR3 length equals 14 residues. As DNA, the CDR3 is TGCAGTGCTCCCGGCCCGGGCCCTGGAAACACCATATATTTT. Translation: CSAPGPGPGNTIYF.

This clonotype was seen at least ten times. The chain uses TRBV4-1 and TRBJ2-7; TRBD2 agrees at 12 bases. Germline lookup yields CDR1 MGHRA and CDR2 YSYEKL. CDR3 size: 16 residues. Trimming cost V 1 base and J 1 base; bases outside gene matches: 2. CDR3 amino acids: CASSQVLAGGSYEQYF. The DNA of the CDR3 is TGCGCCAGCAGCCAAGTACTAGCGGGGGGATCCTACGAGCAGTACTTC.

J is TRBJ2-5 and V is TRBV29-1; 8 nucleotides align to TRBD1. This CDR3 has 17 amino acids. J lost 5 bases, V lost 5 bases, and 19 bases had no gene match. From germline, CDR1 is SQVTM and CDR2 ANQGSEA. The CDR3 loop is CSVPPDRAHLGGETQYF. The CDR3 coding sequence is TGCAGCGTTCCCCCGGACAGGGCTCACCTCGGTGGGGAGACCCAGTACTTC.

The genes are TRBV5-6 and TRBJ1-1; D gene uncertain. The V and J ends lost 1 base and 3 bases respectively, with 16 bases between them. This CDR3 is built from 16 residues. The germline V gene has CDR1 SGHDT and CDR2 YYEEEE. The CDR3 sequence: CASSLRRASRHTEAFF. The CDR3 region has the DNA TGTGCCAGCAGCTTGAGAAGGGCTTCGAGGCACACTGAAGCTTTCTTT.

This clonotype turned up a few times. The chain employs TRBV5-1 and TRBJ2-3, with D perhaps being TRBD1 or TRBD2 (5 bases each). The CDR3 consists of 16 residues. Trimming removed 1 base from V and 2 bases from J, with 14 bases in between. Looked up from germline, CDR1 is SGHRS and CDR2 is YFSETQ. CDR3 nucleotide sequence: TGCGCCAGCAGCTTGAACGCAGGGAGTATCACAGATACGCAGTATTTT. Encoded protein: CASSLNAGSITDTQYF.

This clonotype was seen a few times. With a much larger clone just one base away, this may be a read error. CDR3 sequence (DNA): TGTGCCAGCTCACAAGACAGGGGGTCGTACAATGAGCAGTACTTC. It codes for CASSQDRGSYNEQYF. The V call is TRBV18, the J call TRBJ2-7, with TRBD1 matching 9 bases. J lost 7 bases, V lost 4 bases, and 11 bases had no gene match. The germline gives CDR1 KGHSH, CDR2 LQKENI. The CDR3 is made up of 15 amino acids. Full variable domain (missing parts from reference TRBV18 and TRBJ2-7): NAGVMQNPRHLVRRRGQEARLRCSPMKGHSHVYWYRQLPEEGLKFMVYLQKENIIDESGMPKERFSAEFPKEGPSILRIQQVVRGDSAAYFCASSQDRGSYNEQYFGPGTRLTVT.

The genes are TRBV29-1 and TRBJ1-2; 9 bases fit TRBD1. Unmatched junction bases numbered 13, after V lost 7 bases and J lost 13 bases. CDR3 length equals 12 residues. CDR1 and CDR2 (germline): SQVTM, ANQGSEA. Here the CDR3 DNA reads TGCAGCGGGTCACAGGGGGCGAGACGTTCCACCTTC. Its translation is CSGSQGARRSTF. Using reference TRBV29-1 and TRBJ1-2 for the parts outside the CDR3, the full variable domain is SAVISQKPSRDICQRGTSLTIQCQVDSQVTMMFWYRQQPGQSLTLIATANQGSEATYESGFVIDKFPISRPNLTFSTLTVSNMSPEDSSIYLCSGSQGARRSTFGSGTRLTVV.

The V gene is TRBV28, the J gene TRBJ2-1; TRBD1 is a possible D gene (6 bases). There are 13 residues in the CDR3. V was cut by 2 bases and J by 12 bases, with 14 bases left in between. Germline CDR1 and CDR2: MDHEN and SYDVKM. The CDR3: CASSLQGRARQFF. The CDR3 coding sequence is TGTGCCAGCAGTTTACAGGGGCGGGCCCGGCAGTTCTTC.

This clonotype was picked up a small number of times. The genes are TRBV7-3 and TRBJ2-1; TRBD2 is a possible D gene (7 bases). V lost 9 bases to trimming and J lost 8 bases, with 11 bases between them. CDR1 is SGHTA, CDR2 FQGTGA, per germline. The length of the CDR3 is 11 residues. CDR3 residues: CASRGGDEQFF. The CDR3 bases are TGTGCCAGTAGGGGGGGCGATGAGCAGTTCTTC.

The J gene is TRBJ1-1, the V gene TRBV27; D may be TRBD1 (5 bases). V lost 5 bases and J lost 1, with 17 bases in between. In germline, CDR1 is MNHEY, CDR2 SMNVEV (reference sequence). CDR3 length: 16 residues. CDR3 DNA: TGTGCCAGCAGTGAGGGTTATATGACAGAGAACACTGAAGCTTTCTTT. This codes for CASSEGYMTENTEAFF.

This chain uses TRBV7-3 with TRBJ2-3; TRBD2 aligns across 13 bases. This CDR3 is built from 17 residues. Unmatched junction bases numbered 10, after V lost 4 bases and J lost 6 bases. Looked up from germline, CDR1 is SGHTA and CDR2 is FQGTGA. The CDR3 region is CASSSRTSGGLADTQYF. The DNA of the CDR3 is TGTGCCAGCAGCTCCCGGACTAGCGGGGGACTCGCGGATACGCAGTATTTT.

Notes on this clonotype: This clone may be a read error of a much larger clone one base away. This chain joins TRBV20-1 and TRBJ2-1, with TRBD1 matching 7 bases. CDR3 length equals 18 residues. In germline, CDR1 is DFQATT, CDR2 SNEGSKA (reference sequence). The CDR3 reads CSARDSVEDRETRHEQIF. The CDR3 DNA reads TGCAGTGCTAGAGACTCAGTGGAAGACAGGGAGACAAGGCATGAGCAGATCTTC.

The chain employs TRBV9 and TRBJ2-7; D gene ambiguous. Germline loops: CDR1 SGDLS, CDR2 YYNGEE. The CDR3 consists of 14 residues. V was cut by 3 bases and J by 3 bases, with 13 bases left in between. CDR3 sequence reads: CASSAASGNYEQYF. For the CDR3, the DNA is TGTGCCAGCAGCGCCGCCTCGGGTAACTACGAGCAGTACTTC.

This clonotype was seen many times. The J gene is TRBJ2-7, the V gene TRBV7-3, with D perhaps matching TRBD1 (6 bases). Germline assignment: CDR1 SGHTA and CDR2 FQGTGA. This CDR3 region has 14 residues. With 6 bases removed from V and 5 bases from J, the gap between germline ends came to 17 bases. The CDR3 DNA reads as TGTGCCAGCAGTTCAGCGGCAGGGGATGACGAGCAGTACTTC. It yields the protein CASSSAAGDDEQYF.

This clonotype was picked up a small number of times. V gene TRBV20-1 combines with J gene TRBJ2-5; a weak D match, TRBD2 (6 bases). V lost 0 bases to trimming and J lost 2 bases, with 13 bases between them. Per germline, CDR1 DFQATT and CDR2 SNEGSKA (reference sequence). The length of the CDR3 is 15 residues. The DNA of the CDR3 is TGCAGTGCTAGAGATTTGGGTCGGGAGCAAGAGACCCAGTACTTC. It specifies CSARDLGREQETQYF.

This clonotype appeared once. The CDR3 coding sequence is TGTGCCAGCTCACCACCCCGAGCTAGCGGGGGCTACGAGCAGTACTTC. Encoded protein: CASSPPRASGGYEQYF. The chain is built from TRBV18 and TRBJ2-7; 10 bases line up with TRBD2. This CDR3 is 16 amino acids long. Germline trimming cut 0 bases from V and 3 bases from J; bases unmatched to any gene: 5. Germline loops: CDR1 KGHSH, CDR2 LQKENI. The variable domain in full, completed from reference TRBV18 and TRBJ2-7, reads NAGVMQNPRHLVRRRGQEARLRCSPMKGHSHVYWYRQLPEEGLKFMVYLQKENIIDESGMPKERFSAEFPKEGPSILRIQQVVRGDSAAYFCASSPPRASGGYEQYFGPGTRLTVT.

This clonotype has a count of ten or more. The chain has TRBV2 and TRBJ2-5, with D possibly matching TRBD2 (5 bases). Germline V gene data show CDR1 as SNHLY and CDR2 as FYNNEI. V was trimmed by 8 bases and J by 11 bases, leaving 12 bases between them. This CDR3 comprises 10 residues. The chain's CDR3 is CASGSWEQYF. The CDR3, as DNA: TGTGCCAGCGGTAGTTGGGAGCAGTACTTC.

This clonotype was seen only a few times. The rearrangement joins TRBV29-1 to TRBJ2-5; 7 bases line up with TRBD1. Trimming at V came to 4 bases and at J to 11 bases, leaving 13 bases not matched to a gene. The CDR3 is made up of 13 amino acids. In germline, CDR1 is SQVTM, CDR2 ANQGSEA. CDR3 in amino acids: CSVGGMDRRAQYF. CDR3 coding DNA: TGCAGCGTTGGTGGAATGGACAGGCGCGCGCAGTACTTC.

Only a few counts were recorded for this clonotype. The CDR3 spells CASSQVASGYNEQFF. The CDR3 DNA reads TGTGCCAGCAGCCAAGTAGCTAGCGGCTACAATGAGCAGTTCTTC. The rearrangement uses TRBV4-2 and TRBJ2-1, with 7 positions matching TRBD2. The length of the CDR3 is 15 residues. Germline trimming cut 1 base from V and 3 bases from J; bases unmatched to any gene: 3. Germline lookup yields CDR1 LGHNA and CDR2 YNFKEQ.

In its sample, this clonotype was seen a few times. The chain couples TRBV12-5 to TRBJ2-1; possible D gene TRBD1, 7 bases. CDR3 length equals 14 residues. The germline V gene has CDR1 LGHNT and CDR2 FRNRAP. Trimming cost V 6 bases and J 1 base, with 10 bases left between them. The CDR3, as DNA: TGTGCTAGTGGGCAGGGGGGTTCCTACAATGAGCAGTTCTTC. Protein product: CASGQGGSYNEQFF.

About this clonotype itself: The germline gene is not matched at one end of the junction; a read error may be the cause. This chain uses TRBV28 with TRBJ2-1, with D possibly being TRBD1 (6 bases). In germline, CDR1 is MDHEN, CDR2 SYDVKM. This CDR3 has 13 amino acids. The CDR3 DNA is TGTGCCAGCAGTTTAGGAGATAGGCAGGGGTCGGTCTTC. Translating it yields CASSLGDRQGSVF.